The next 32 T cell receptor beta chains were all read from a single sample in a study of T cells after yellow fever vaccination. TCRdb itself ran the 5' RACE reads through MiXCR, one entry per CDR3 protein. The repertoire holds roughly 520,000 distinct CDR3 sequences, with 21% as singletons. Sequenced here: PBMCs, sampled more than 20 days after the first yellow fever vaccination. The receptors here all came from a man aged 18 to 29 who received the YFV17D yellow fever vaccine.

Only a few counts were recorded for this clonotype. The chain joins TRBV29-1 to TRBJ1-4; D gene unclear. The CDR3 loop spans 12 amino acids. V shed 4 bases and J shed 1 base, with 4 bases lying between them. Per the germline V gene, CDR1 is SQVTM and CDR2 is ANQGSEA. CDR3 in amino acids: CSVGGTNEKLFF. In nucleotides, the CDR3 is TGCAGCGTTGGGGGAACTAATGAAAAACTGTTTTTT.

The chain combines TRBV6-5 with TRBJ2-7, with a weak D call TRBD2 (5 bases). V lost 4 bases to trimming and J lost 4 bases, with 14 bases between them. Germline values: CDR1 MNHEY, CDR2 SVGAGI. This CDR3 has 14 residues. This CDR3 is CASSLMDSFYEQYV. CDR3 nucleotides: TGTGCCAGCAGTTTGATGGACTCCTTTTACGAGCAGTACGTC.

This clonotype was detected a few times. This chain joins TRBV2 and TRBJ1-1; no clear D. CDR1 and CDR2 from the germline V gene are SNHLY and FYNNEI. Trimming pared 4 bases from V and 5 bases from J, leaving 20 bases between. The CDR3 has 16 amino acids. In nucleotides, the CDR3 is TGTGCCAGCAGTGGGATATGGGGATTAAGTGAAACTGAAGCTTTCTTT. This translates into CASSGIWGLSETEAFF.

V and J are TRBV5-1 and TRBJ1-6; 7 nucleotides match TRBD1. This CDR3 comprises 15 residues. Germline CDR1 reads SGHRS; CDR2 reads YFSETQ. V shed 1 base and J 8 bases; nucleotides not matched to a gene: 6. The CDR3 reads CASSLIAQGDSPLHF. CDR3 nucleotide sequence: TGCGCCAGCAGCTTGATCGCTCAGGGGGATTCACCCCTCCACTTT.

The sample holds a few counts of this clonotype. The rearrangement uses TRBV19 and TRBJ2-7; D could derive from TRBD1 or TRBD2 (6 bases each). The V end was cut by 5 bases, the J end by 6 bases, with 17 bases between. Per the germline V gene, CDR1 is LNHDA and CDR2 is SQIVND (reference sequence). The CDR3 has 14 residues. The CDR3 sequence is CASSGPGGLGEQYF. CDR3 in DNA: TGTGCCAGTAGTGGTCCCGGGGGCCTCGGCGAGCAGTACTTC.

The chain employs TRBV7-2 and TRBJ2-4; 9 nucleotides agree with TRBD2. The CDR3 is made up of 17 amino acids. The germline gives CDR1 SGHTA, CDR2 FQGNSA. With V trimmed by 1 base and J by 0 bases, 4 bases remained unmatched. The CDR3 spells CASSLVGGGVAKNIQYF. Here the CDR3 DNA reads TGTGCCAGCAGCTTAGTGGGCGGGGGGGTAGCCAAAAACATTCAGTACTTC.

This clonotype turned up a few times. V and J are TRBV27 and TRBJ1-2, with 7 bases aligning to TRBD1. V gave up 5 bases and J gave up 8 bases; unmatched junction bases: 11. The CDR3 consists of 14 residues. Germline V gene sequence: CDR1 MNHEY, CDR2 SMNVEV (reference sequence). In nucleotides, the CDR3 is TGTGCCAGCAGTAACCGACAGGGAGGAGAGGGCTACACCTTC. Its translation: CASSNRQGGEGYTF.

The CDR3 sequence is CASSYSVQRIEAFF. CDR3 DNA sequence: TGTGCCAGCAGTTACTCAGTCCAGCGGATTGAAGCTTTCTTT. The gene calls are TRBV6-2 or TRBV6-3 and TRBJ1-1, with no clear D. V was cut by 0 bases and J by 7 bases, with 12 bases left in between. The V gene's germline CDR1 is MNHEY and CDR2 SVGEGT. This CDR3 contains 14 residues.

The rearrangement joins TRBV5-8 to TRBJ2-6; D possibly corresponds to TRBD1 (5 bases). Germline V gene lookup returns CDR1 SGHTS and CDR2 YDEGEE. V was clipped by 1 base and J by 5 bases, with 13 bases between them. The CDR3 loop spans 16 amino acids. The CDR3 region has the DNA TGTGCCAGCAGCTTGTGGGGCTCTGTTAGGGCCAACGTCCTGACTTTC. Protein product: CASSLWGSVRANVLTF.

The sample holds one count of this clonotype. The chain couples TRBV6-2 or TRBV6-3 to TRBJ2-2; D unclear. The V gene lost 2 bases and the J gene lost 0 bases, with 7 bases spanning the gap. This CDR3 comprises 15 residues. CDR1 and CDR2 (germline): MNHEY, SVGEGT. In DNA, the CDR3 is TGTGCCAGCAGTTACAGCTACGCGAACACCGGGGAGCTGTTTTTT. Translating it yields CASSYSYANTGELFF.

This chain uses TRBV5-1 with TRBJ1-1, with 7 nucleotides matching TRBD1. V was clipped by 3 bases and J by 4 bases; unmatched bases: 6. Germline values: CDR1 SGHRS, CDR2 YFSETQ. This CDR3 region has 14 residues. CDR3 protein: CASSSTGVGTEAFF. The CDR3 bases are TGCGCCAGCAGCTCTACAGGGGTAGGCACTGAAGCTTTCTTT.

V is TRBV30 and J is TRBJ2-7; D remains unclear. Deletions cut 4 bases from V and 0 bases from J, with 1 base between. CDR3 length: 10 residues. The germline V gene has CDR1 GTSNPN and CDR2 SVGIG (reference sequence). In nucleotides, the CDR3 is TGTGCCTGGACCTCCTACGAGCAGTACTTC. This sequence encodes CAWTSYEQYF.

This rearrangement joins TRBV4-1 to TRBJ2-1, with a possible D match to TRBD1 (5 bases). The CDR3 totals 15 residues. The V end lost 1 base, the J end lost 2 bases, and 9 bases lay between the germline ends. The germline V gene encodes CDR1 MGHRA and CDR2 YSYEKL. CDR3 loop: CASSQGQITYNEQFF. CDR3 in DNA: TGCGCCAGCAGCCAAGGACAGATAACCTACAATGAGCAGTTCTTC.

In its sample, this clonotype was seen a few times. This sequence joins TRBV5-1 and TRBJ2-2, with TRBD2 identical over 8 bases. With V trimmed by 0 bases and J by 7 bases, 8 bases remained unmatched. The CDR3 extends over 16 amino acids. Germline CDR1 reads SGHRS; CDR2 reads YFSETQ. DNA for the CDR3: TGCGCCAGCAGCTTGGTCGGGACTAGTTCGCTCGGGGAGCTGTTTTTT. Amino acids: CASSLVGTSSLGELFF.

The V call is TRBV14, the J call TRBJ2-3, with no clear D. The V end lost 2 bases, the J end lost 6 bases, and 9 bases lay between the germline ends. CDR1 SGHDN and CDR2 FVKESK come from the germline V gene. The CDR3 spans 13 residues. The CDR3, as DNA: TGTGCCAGCAGCCAATTTTTTGTCGATACGCAGTATTTT. Translated, it gives CASSQFFVDTQYF.

CDR3 loop: CASSSGNTQYF. CDR3 sequence (DNA): TGTGCCAGCAGCTCTGGTAATACGCAGTATTTT. The chain is built from TRBV11-2 and TRBJ2-3; D is undetermined. The germline V gene has CDR1 SGHAT and CDR2 FQNNGV. Trimming pared 4 bases from V and 7 bases from J, leaving 6 bases between. The CDR3 spans 11 residues. The entire variable domain, with the rest obtained from reference TRBV11-2 and TRBJ2-3, is as follows: EAGVAQSPRYKIIEKRQSVAFWCNPISGHATLYWYQQILGQGPKLLIQFQNNGVVDDSQLPKDRFSAERLKGVDSTLKIQPAKLEDSAVYLCASSSGNTQYFGPGTRLTVL.

The chain employs TRBV23-1 and TRBJ2-1, with D perhaps given as TRBD1 or TRBD2 (5 bases each). TRBV23-1 falls under the ORF class, with uncertain function. Trimming left V 0 bases short and J 8 bases short, with 5 bases between. The CDR3 runs 12 residues. CDR3 sequence: CASSQSGDEQFF. In DNA form, the CDR3 reads TGCGCCAGCAGTCAATCGGGGGATGAGCAGTTCTTC.

The chain recombines TRBV12-3 or TRBV12-4 with TRBJ1-4; unclear D gene. Trimming took off 6 bases at V and 4 bases at J, with 9 bases between the two ends. The CDR3 is 13 residues long. CDR3 protein: CASRPGHNEKLFF. In nucleotides, the CDR3 is TGTGCCAGCAGGCCGGGCCATAATGAAAAACTGTTTTTT.

This clonotype was seen more than once but under ten times. The chain uses TRBV2 and TRBJ2-7; no clear D. This CDR3 has 13 amino acids. Germline-derived CDR1 and CDR2 are SNHLY and FYNNEI. Trimming left V 4 bases short and J 2 bases short, with 9 bases between. Here the CDR3 DNA reads TGTGCCAGCAGTGGCAATGCCGCCTACGAGCAGTACTTC. It specifies CASSGNAAYEQYF.

The table lists this clonotype with a few counts. The J gene is TRBJ2-2, the V gene TRBV5-6; D is unresolved. V was cut by 4 bases and J by 0 bases, with 16 bases left in between. Germline loops: CDR1 SGHDT, CDR2 YYEEEE. There are 17 residues in the CDR3. CDR3 sequence: CASSLPRPVSNTGELFF. CDR3 bases: TGTGCCAGCAGCCTGCCGCGGCCCGTTTCGAACACCGGGGAGCTGTTTTTT. Together with reference TRBV5-6 and TRBJ2-2, the CDR3 gives the full variable domain: DAGVTQSPTHLIKTRGQQVTLRCSPKSGHDTVSWYQQALGQGPQFIFQYYEEEERQRGNFPDRFSGHQFPNYSSELNVNALLLGDSALYLCASSLPRPVSNTGELFFGEGSRLTVL.

This clonotype was seen a handful of times. The chain has TRBV20-1 and TRBJ1-5, with unresolved D. The CDR3 is 14 amino acids. Germline V gives CDR1 DFQATT, CDR2 SNEGSKA (reference sequence). Trimming removed 3 bases at V and 0 bases at J, with 9 bases between. DNA of the CDR3: TGCAGTGCTAGCTCACAAGTTAGCAATCAGCCCCAGCATTTT. Protein sequence: CSASSQVSNQPQHF.

The gene calls are TRBV18 and TRBJ1-1; no definite D call. Trimming removed 3 bases at V and 4 bases at J, with 12 bases between. Looked up from germline, CDR1 is KGHSH and CDR2 is LQKENI. This CDR3 spans 14 amino acids. Written as DNA, the CDR3 is TGTGCCAGCTCACCTACGGACCTTGGCACTGAAGCTTTCTTT. Translation gives CASSPTDLGTEAFF. The entire variable domain, with the rest obtained from reference TRBV18 and TRBJ1-1, is as follows: NAGVMQNPRHLVRRRGQEARLRCSPMKGHSHVYWYRQLPEEGLKFMVYLQKENIIDESGMPKERFSAEFPKEGPSILRIQQVVRGDSAAYFCASSPTDLGTEAFFGQGTRLTVV.

J is TRBJ1-2 and V is TRBV20-1; D uncertain. Germline CDR1 is DFQATT and CDR2 is SNEGSKA (reference sequence). Trimming took 6 bases from V and 6 from J, leaving 20 bases between them. The CDR3 sequence is 14 residues long. The CDR3 coding sequence is TGCAGTGCGCGAAGGCTAAGGGAAGTGGATGGCTACACCTTC. Encoded protein: CSARRLREVDGYTF.

This rearrangement joins TRBV12-3 or TRBV12-4 to TRBJ2-7; D ambiguous. V gave up 1 base and J gave up 6 bases, with 10 bases separating them. This CDR3 has 13 amino acids. CDR3 sequence reads: CASSLEAGSEQYF. In DNA, the CDR3 is TGTGCCAGCAGTTTAGAGGCAGGTAGCGAGCAGTACTTC.

In its sample, this clonotype was seen many times. The chain is built from TRBV5-4 and TRBJ2-3, with TRBD2 matching 9 bases. Per the germline V gene, CDR1 is SGHNT and CDR2 is YYREEE (reference sequence). The CDR3 spans 18 residues. Trimming removed 0 bases from V and 2 bases from J; junction bases left unmatched: 10. The CDR3 loop is CASSLEASGARYTDTQYF. For the CDR3, the DNA is TGTGCCAGCAGCTTGGAGGCTAGCGGGGCGCGTTACACAGATACGCAGTATTTT.

V gene TRBV20-1 combines with J gene TRBJ1-5; D uncertain. The CDR3 has 12 amino acids. Trimming left V 5 bases short and J 3 bases short, with 8 bases between. The V gene's germline CDR1 is DFQATT and CDR2 SNEGSKA (reference sequence). The CDR3 bases are TGCAGTGCTCAGCGATCCAATCAGCCCCAGCATTTT. It encodes CSAQRSNQPQHF.

The J gene is TRBJ2-3, the V gene TRBV28; 14 nucleotides line up with TRBD2. The CDR3 has 18 residues. V dropped 6 bases and J dropped 0; count of bases not matched to a gene: 8. CDR1 is MDHEN, CDR2 SYDVKM, per germline. The CDR3 loop reads CASSRGLAGVTSTDTQYF. CDR3 bases: TGTGCCAGCAGCCGGGGACTAGCGGGGGTTACTAGCACAGATACGCAGTATTTT.

The chain carries TRBV7-8 and TRBJ2-4; 7 bases are a match to TRBD2. The CDR3 extends over 14 amino acids. V shed 2 bases and J 9 bases; nucleotides not matched to a gene: 7. CDR1 and CDR2 (germline): SGHVS, FQNEAQ. CDR3 in DNA: TGTGCCAGCAGCTTACCGCCACCGGGAGGCATTCAGTACTTC. It is translated as CASSLPPPGGIQYF. Filled out from reference TRBV7-8 and TRBJ2-4, the complete variable domain reads GAGVSQSPRYKVAKRGQDVALRCDPISGHVSLFWYQQALGQGPEFLTYFQNEAQLDKSGLPSDRFFAERPEGSVSTLKIQRTQQEDSAVYLCASSLPPPGGIQYFGAGTRLSVL.

This chain connects TRBV6-1 to TRBJ2-5, with D tentatively TRBD2 (5 bases). The germline gives CDR1 MNHNS, CDR2 SASEGT. This CDR3 spans 13 amino acids. Trimming took off 4 bases at V and 5 bases at J, with 11 bases between the two ends. In nucleotides, the CDR3 is TGTGCCAGCAGTGGCCCACCGGGGGAGACCCAGTACTTC. Protein product: CASSGPPGETQYF.

The CDR3 nucleotides are TGTGCCAGCAGCTCCTATCGAGCCGGGACTAGAGGCAATGAGCAGTTCTTC. It yields the protein CASSSYRAGTRGNEQFF. V is TRBV7-8 and J is TRBJ2-1; 8 bases line up with TRBD2. Trimming at V came to 4 bases and at J to 6 bases, leaving 14 bases not matched to a gene. The CDR3 runs to 17 residues. Germline assignment: CDR1 SGHVS and CDR2 FQNEAQ. The entire variable domain, with the rest obtained from reference TRBV7-8 and TRBJ2-1, is as follows: GAGVSQSPRYKVAKRGQDVALRCDPISGHVSLFWYQQALGQGPEFLTYFQNEAQLDKSGLPSDRFFAERPEGSVSTLKIQRTQQEDSAVYLCASSSYRAGTRGNEQFFGPGTRLTVL.

The V call is TRBV4-1, the J call TRBJ2-3; the D gene is possibly TRBD2 (5 bases). The CDR3 is made up of 16 amino acids. V was cut by 4 bases and J by 2 bases, with 16 bases left in between. From germline, CDR1 is MGHRA and CDR2 YSYEKL. The CDR3 is CASSRSTLGDTDTQYF. The CDR3 coding sequence is TGCGCCAGCAGCCGATCGACACTAGGAGACACAGATACGCAGTATTTT.

The chain recombines TRBV20-1 with TRBJ2-3; D possibly matches TRBD1 or TRBD2 (5 bases each). Germline values: CDR1 DFQATT, CDR2 SNEGSKA (reference sequence). Trimming removed 7 bases from V and 2 bases from J, with 10 bases in between. The CDR3 loop spans 12 amino acids. CDR3 in amino acids: CSVWGSTDTQYF. CDR3 in DNA: TGCAGTGTCTGGGGGTCCACAGATACGCAGTATTTT.